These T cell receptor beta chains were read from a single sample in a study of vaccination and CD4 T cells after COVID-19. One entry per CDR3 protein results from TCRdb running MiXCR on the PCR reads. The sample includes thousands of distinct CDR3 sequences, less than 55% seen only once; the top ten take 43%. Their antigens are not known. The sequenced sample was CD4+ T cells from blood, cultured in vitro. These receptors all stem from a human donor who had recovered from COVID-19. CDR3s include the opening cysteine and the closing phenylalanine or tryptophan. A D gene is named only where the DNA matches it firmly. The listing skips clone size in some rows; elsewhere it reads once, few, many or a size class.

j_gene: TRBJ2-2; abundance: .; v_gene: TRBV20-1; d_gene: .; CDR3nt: TGCAGTGCCCCTAAGGGTGGGAGCACCGGGGAGCTGTTTTTT; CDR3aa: CSAPKGGSTGELFF
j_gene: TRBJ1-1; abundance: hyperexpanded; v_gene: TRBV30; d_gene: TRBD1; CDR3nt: TGTGCCTGGAGTAGGGACAGTAACACTGAAGCTTTCTTT; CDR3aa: CAWSRDSNTEAFF
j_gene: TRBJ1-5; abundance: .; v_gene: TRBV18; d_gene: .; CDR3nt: TGTGCCAGCTCACCAGGGGCCGATCAGCCCCAGCATTTT; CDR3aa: CASSPGADQPQHF
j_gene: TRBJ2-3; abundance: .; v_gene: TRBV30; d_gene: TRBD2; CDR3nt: TGTGCCGGACGCTCAGCGGGGGGCACAGATACGCAGTATTTT; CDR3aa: CAGRSAGGTDTQYF
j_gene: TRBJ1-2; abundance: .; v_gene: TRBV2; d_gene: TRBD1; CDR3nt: TGTGCCAGCAGTGAGGGGCCGGGACAGATTGATGGGGACTATGGCTACACCTTC; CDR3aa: CASSEGPGQIDGDYGYTF
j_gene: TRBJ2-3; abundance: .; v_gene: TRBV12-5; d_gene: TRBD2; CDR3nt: TGTGCTAGTGGTCTGTGGACTAGCGGGGTGGATACGCAGTATTTT; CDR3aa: CASGLWTSGVDTQYF
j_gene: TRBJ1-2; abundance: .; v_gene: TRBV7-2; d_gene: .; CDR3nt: TGTGCCAGCAGCTTAGTTGGCAGCCTTAACTATGGCTACACCTTC; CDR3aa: CASSLVGSLNYGYTF
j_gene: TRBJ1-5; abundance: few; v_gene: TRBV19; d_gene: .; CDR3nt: TGTGCCAGTAGTATGGCCCGGGGGGTGGGGCGCAATCAGCCCCAGCATTTT; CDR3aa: CASSMARGVGRNQPQHF
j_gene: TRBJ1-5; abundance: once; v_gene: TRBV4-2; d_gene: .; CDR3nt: TGTGCCAGCAGCCAAGATGGTACAGGGAATCAGCCCCAGCATTTT; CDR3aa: CASSQDGTGNQPQHF
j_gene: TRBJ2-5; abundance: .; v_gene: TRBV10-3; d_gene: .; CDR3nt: TGTGCCATCAGAGACCCTAGGACGGACCAAGGAACCCAGTACTTC; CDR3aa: CAIRDPRTDQGTQYF
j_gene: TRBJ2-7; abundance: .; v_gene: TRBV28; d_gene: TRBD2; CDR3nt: TGTGCCAGCAGTTTTACTAGCGGGAGGGCCAGGTACGAGCAGTACTTC; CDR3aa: CASSFTSGRARYEQYF
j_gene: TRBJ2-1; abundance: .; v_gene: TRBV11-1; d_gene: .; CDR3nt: TGTGCCAGCAGCGACGCCCTTAGCAGGAGGTCCAATGAGCAGTTCTTC; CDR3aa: CASSDALSRRSNEQFF
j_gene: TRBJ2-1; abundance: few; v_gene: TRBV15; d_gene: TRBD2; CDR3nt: TGTGCCACCAGCACGGGGACTAGCGGGGACAATGAGCAGTTCTTC; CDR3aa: CATSTGTSGDNEQFF
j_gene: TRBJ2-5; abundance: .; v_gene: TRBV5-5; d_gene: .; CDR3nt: TGTGCCAGCAGCTTGGTAGGGAGGGAGACCCAGTACTTC; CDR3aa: CASSLVGRETQYF
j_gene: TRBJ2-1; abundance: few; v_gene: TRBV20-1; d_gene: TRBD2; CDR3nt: TGCAGTGCGGTTCTAGCGGGAGCTGAGGTCAGTGAGCAGTTCTTC; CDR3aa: CSAVLAGAEVSEQFF
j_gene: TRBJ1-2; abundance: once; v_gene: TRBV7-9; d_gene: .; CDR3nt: TGTGCCAGCAGCTACCCCCTGACAGGTGTCAACTATGGCTACACCTTC; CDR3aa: CASSYPLTGVNYGYTF
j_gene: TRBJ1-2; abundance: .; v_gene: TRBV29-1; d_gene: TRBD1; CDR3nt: TGCAGCGTCGGGGGACAGGTCTATGGCTACACCTTC; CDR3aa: CSVGGQVYGYTF
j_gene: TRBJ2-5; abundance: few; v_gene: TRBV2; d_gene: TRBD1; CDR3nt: TGTGCCAGCAGGGAGAACAGGGGTGTCAGCCAGTACTTC; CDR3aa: CASRENRGVSQYF
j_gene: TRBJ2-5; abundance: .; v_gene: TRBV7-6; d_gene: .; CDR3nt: TGTGCCAGCAGCTTAGAATGGGGGGAGGAGACCCAGTACTTC; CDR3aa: CASSLEWGEETQYF
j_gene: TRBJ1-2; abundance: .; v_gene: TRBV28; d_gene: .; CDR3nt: TGTGCCAGCAACATAAACATTAACTATGGCTACACCTTC; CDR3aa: CASNININYGYTF
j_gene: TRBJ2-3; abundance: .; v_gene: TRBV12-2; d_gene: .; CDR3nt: TGTGCAAGTCGCTTGGGCGAGAGCACAGATACGCAGTATTTT; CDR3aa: CASRLGESTDTQYF
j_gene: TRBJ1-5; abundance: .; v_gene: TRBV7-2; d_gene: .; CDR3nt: TGTGCCAGCAGCCAAGGATGGTATCAGCCCCAGCATTTT; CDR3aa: CASSQGWYQPQHF
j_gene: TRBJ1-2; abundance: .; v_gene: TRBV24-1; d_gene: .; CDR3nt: TGTACCACCAGTGATTTCCCCCCAACCACCTATGGCTACACCTTC; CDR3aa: CTTSDFPPTTYGYTF
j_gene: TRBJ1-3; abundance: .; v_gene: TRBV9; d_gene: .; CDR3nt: TGTGCCAGCAGCGGAGGGACTGGAAACACCATATATTTT; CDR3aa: CASSGGTGNTIYF
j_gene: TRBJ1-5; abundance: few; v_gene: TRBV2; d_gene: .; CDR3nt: TGTGCCAGCAGTAAAGGGACGGATCAGCCCCAGCATTTT; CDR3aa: CASSKGTDQPQHF
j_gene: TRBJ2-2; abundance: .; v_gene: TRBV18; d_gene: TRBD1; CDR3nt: TGTGCCAGCTCACGCCCGGGACAGGGGGCCACCGGGGAGCTGTTTTTT; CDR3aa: CASSRPGQGATGELFF
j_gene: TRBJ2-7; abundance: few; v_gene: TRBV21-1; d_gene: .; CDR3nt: TGTGCCAGCTACTACGAGCAGTACTTC; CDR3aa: CASYYEQYF
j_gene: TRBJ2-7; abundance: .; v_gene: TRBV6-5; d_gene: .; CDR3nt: TGTGCCAGCAGTTACTCCGCTAGCGTCTCCTACGAGCAGTACTTC; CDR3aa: CASSYSASVSYEQYF
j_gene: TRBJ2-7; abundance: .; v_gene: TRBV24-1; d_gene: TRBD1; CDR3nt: TGTGCCACCAGTGGCAGACAGGGGGCTGGAGAGCAGTACTTC; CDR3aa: CATSGRQGAGEQYF
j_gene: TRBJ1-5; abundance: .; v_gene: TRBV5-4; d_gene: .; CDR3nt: TGTGCCAGCAGCTTTAACGGTCAGCCCCAGCATTTT; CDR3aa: CASSFNGQPQHF
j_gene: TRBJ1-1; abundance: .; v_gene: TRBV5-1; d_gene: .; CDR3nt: TGCGCCAGCAGCTACTCTTACAGGGCGACGAACACTGAAGCTTTCTTT; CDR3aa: CASSYSYRATNTEAFF
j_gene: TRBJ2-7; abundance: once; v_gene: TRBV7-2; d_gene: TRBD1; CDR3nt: TGTGCCAGCAGCCCAAGGGCAAGGACAGGTACCTACGAGCAGTACTTC; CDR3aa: CASSPRARTGTYEQYF
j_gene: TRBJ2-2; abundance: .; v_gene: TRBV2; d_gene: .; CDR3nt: TGTGCCAGCAGTGAAAATGGTCGGTCCGGGGAGCTGTTTTTT; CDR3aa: CASSENGRSGELFF
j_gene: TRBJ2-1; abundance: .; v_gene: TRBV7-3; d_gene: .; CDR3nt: TGTGCCAGCAGCTTAAACTTTGGTGAGCAGTTCTTC; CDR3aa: CASSLNFGEQFF
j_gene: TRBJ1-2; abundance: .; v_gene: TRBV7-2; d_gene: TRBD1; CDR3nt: TGTGCCAGCAGCCCGGACAGGCAGTCCTATGGCTACACCTTC; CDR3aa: CASSPDRQSYGYTF
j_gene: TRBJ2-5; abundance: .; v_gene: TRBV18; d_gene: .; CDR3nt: TGTGCCAGCTCGCTCCCGGGACCTCAAGAGACCCAGTACTTC; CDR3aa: CASSLPGPQETQYF
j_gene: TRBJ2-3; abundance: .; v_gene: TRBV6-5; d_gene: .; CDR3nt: TGTGCCAGCAGTTACTCGGATGGGTCATCGCAGCATAGCACAGATACGCAGTATTTT; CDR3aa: CASSYSDGSSQHSTDTQYF
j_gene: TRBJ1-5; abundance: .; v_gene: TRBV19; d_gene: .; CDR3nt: TGTGCCAGTAGTATGGGGACCCGACAGCCCCAGCATTTT; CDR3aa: CASSMGTRQPQHF
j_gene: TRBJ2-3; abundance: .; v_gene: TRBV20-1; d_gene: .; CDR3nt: TGCAGTGCTAGAGACGAAATTACAGATACGCAGTATTTT; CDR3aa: CSARDEITDTQYF
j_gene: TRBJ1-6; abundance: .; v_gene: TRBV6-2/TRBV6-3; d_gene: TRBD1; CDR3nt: TGTGCCAGCAGCAAAGACAGGGGCCGTCTAGATAATTCACCCCTCCACTTT; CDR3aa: CASSKDRGRLDNSPLHF
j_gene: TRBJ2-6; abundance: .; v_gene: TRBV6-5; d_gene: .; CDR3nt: TGTGCCAGCAGTTCGTCAGGGGCTGGGGCCAACGTCCTGACTTTC; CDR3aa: CASSSSGAGANVLTF
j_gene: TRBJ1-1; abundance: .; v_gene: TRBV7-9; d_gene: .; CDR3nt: TGTGCCAGCAGCCGGGCGGGGGACACTGAAGCTTTCTTT; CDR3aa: CASSRAGDTEAFF
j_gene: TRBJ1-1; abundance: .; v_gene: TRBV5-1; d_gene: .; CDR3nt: TGCGCCAGCAGCTTGGATTTGAACACTGAAGCTTTCTTT; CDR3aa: CASSLDLNTEAFF
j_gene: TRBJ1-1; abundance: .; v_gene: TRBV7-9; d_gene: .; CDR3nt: TGTGCCAGTAGCTTAGATGCCGGCAGTACCGAAGCTTTCTTT; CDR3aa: CASSLDAGSTEAFF
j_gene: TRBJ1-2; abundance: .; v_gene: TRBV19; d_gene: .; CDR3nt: TGTGCCAGCTCAGGGGATGGCTACACCTTC; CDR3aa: CASSGDGYTF
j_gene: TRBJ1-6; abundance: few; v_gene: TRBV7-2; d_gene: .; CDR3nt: TGTGCCAGCAGCTTACCGACAACAGAAATATATAATTCACCCCTCCACTTT; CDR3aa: CASSLPTTEIYNSPLHF
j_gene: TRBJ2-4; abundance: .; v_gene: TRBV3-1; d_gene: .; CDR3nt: TGTGCCAGCAGCCAACGAGGGTATGGCATTCAGTACTTC; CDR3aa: CASSQRGYGIQYF
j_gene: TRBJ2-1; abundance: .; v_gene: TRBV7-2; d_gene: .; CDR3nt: TGTGCCAGCTCGCACAGGGTTGACAATGAGCAGTTCTTC; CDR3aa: CASSHRVDNEQFF
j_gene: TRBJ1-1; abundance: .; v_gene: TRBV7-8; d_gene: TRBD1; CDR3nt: TGTGCCAGCAGCTTATATTATGGACAGGCGGACACTGAAGCTTTCTTT; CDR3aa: CASSLYYGQADTEAFF
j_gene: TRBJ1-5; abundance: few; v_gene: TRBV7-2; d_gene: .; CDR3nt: TGTGCCAGCAGCTTGGTCTATCTTAATCAGCCCCAGCATTTT; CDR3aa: CASSLVYLNQPQHF
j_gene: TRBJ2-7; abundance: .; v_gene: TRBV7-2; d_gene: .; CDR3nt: TGTGCCAGCAGCTTATTTAGGGGCAGGGTCCACGAGCAGTACTTC; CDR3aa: CASSLFRGRVHEQYF